These 18 T cell receptor beta chains originate from one sample sequenced in a study of vaccination and CD4 T cells after COVID-19 (dated by TCRdb to between 2021 and 2024). The library was built by means of PCR. TCRdb lists the instrument as Illumina iSeq 100. TCRdb itself trimmed the public reads at Q25 with fastp, ran MiXCR and retained productive beta chains. When rows share a CDR3 protein, they turn into one entry using the most common DNA and genes. The sample yields 25,000 to 35,000 distinct CDR3 sequences; about 50% were counted once. The ten biggest clones cover 5.8% of the sample. The time point label on this specimen signifies: late sampling 161 to 241 days after vaccination in three convalescent patients. Sample: CD4+ T cells from blood, taken about 7 months after SARS-CoV-2 vaccination. The source is a human donor who had recovered from COVID-19.

This clonotype turned up a few times. The chain has TRBV28 and TRBJ1-6; TRBD1 might be the D (6 bases). Germline V gene data show CDR1 as MDHEN and CDR2 as SYDVKM. V lost 6 bases and J lost 0, with 9 bases in between. The CDR3 spans 15 residues. DNA for the CDR3: TGTGCCAGCAGAACAGGGAGCTCCTATAATTCACCCCTCCACTTT. Translated, it gives CASRTGSSYNSPLHF.

This clonotype was detected once. This chain joins TRBV20-1 and TRBJ2-7; either TRBD1 or TRBD2 may supply D (5 bases each). With 5 bases removed from V and 2 bases from J, the gap between germline ends came to 13 bases. The germline CDR1 and CDR2 sequences are DFQATT and SNEGSKA (reference sequence). CDR3 length equals 13 residues. The CDR3 spells CSAPGTQTYEQYF. CDR3 sequence (DNA): TGCAGTGCTCCCGGGACCCAAACCTACGAGCAGTACTTC.

The V call is TRBV5-4, the J call TRBJ2-1; 13 positions agree with TRBD2. The CDR3 runs to 15 residues. Germline V lookup: CDR1 SGHNT, CDR2 YYREEE (reference sequence). The V gene end was trimmed by 3 bases and the J gene end by 10 bases; junction bases not matched to a gene: 7. Here the CDR3 reads CASSSGTSGIGEQFF. In nucleotides, the CDR3 is TGTGCCAGCAGCTCCGGGACTAGCGGGATTGGGGAGCAGTTCTTC.

The chain joins TRBV6-2 or TRBV6-3 to TRBJ2-1; 7 nucleotides agree with TRBD2. The trim removed 3 bases at V and 12 bases at J, leaving 11 bases unmatched. The CDR3 length is 14 residues. Looked up from germline, CDR1 is MNHEY and CDR2 is SVGEGT. CDR3 in amino acids: CASSYAGLDIGQFF. For the CDR3, the DNA is TGTGCCAGCAGTTATGCCGGACTAGATATCGGGCAGTTCTTC.

The V and J genes are TRBV5-6 and TRBJ1-6; the D is unclear. V lost 6 bases and J 10 bases, leaving 17 bases between the germline ends. The V gene's germline CDR1 is SGHDT and CDR2 YYEEEE. The CDR3 sequence is 14 residues long. The CDR3 here is CASTRRAFASPLHF. The CDR3 DNA sequence: TGTGCCAGCACCAGACGGGCCTTCGCCTCACCCCTCCACTTT.

The chain carries TRBV6-2 or TRBV6-3 and TRBJ2-2; no firm D call. Germline CDR1 is MNHEY and CDR2 is SVGEGT. This CDR3 region has 12 residues. Trimming took 6 bases from V and 6 from J, leaving 8 bases between them. The DNA for the CDR3 is TGTGCCAGCAGAGCTCGGGCCGGGGAGCTGTTTTTT. Amino acids: CASRARAGELFF.

The V gene is TRBV29-1, the J gene TRBJ2-1, with TRBD1 matching 8 bases. Germline lookup yields CDR1 SQVTM and CDR2 ANQGSEA. CDR3 length equals 13 residues. Trimming cost V 7 bases and J 2 bases; bases outside gene matches: 4. The CDR3 coding sequence is TGCAGCGCTTCGGGACAGGCCTACAATGAGCAGTTCTTC. Translation: CSASGQAYNEQFF.

This clonotype was picked up a small number of times. V is TRBV24-1 and J is TRBJ2-7; 8 bases agree with TRBD1. CDR3 length: 15 residues. Germline lookup yields CDR1 KGHDR and CDR2 SFDVKD. J lost 3 bases, V lost 4 bases, and 7 bases had no gene match. The CDR3 here is CATSDPGTGDYEQYF. The CDR3 coding sequence is TGTGCCACCAGTGACCCCGGGACAGGAGACTACGAGCAGTACTTC.

This chain links TRBV4-1 with TRBJ1-2; D gene unclear. The ends were cut back, 1 base at V and 6 bases at J, with 9 bases in the middle. The germline gives CDR1 MGHRA, CDR2 YSYEKL. This CDR3 is built from 13 residues. CDR3 DNA sequence: TGCGCCAGCAGCCAAGGACGAGGGAATGGCTACACCTTC. Protein product: CASSQGRGNGYTF.

This clonotype was seen more than once but under ten times. The rearrangement uses TRBV7-8 and TRBJ1-6, with 7 nucleotides matching TRBD1. The CDR3 spans 19 residues. CDR1 is SGHVS, CDR2 FQNEAQ, per germline. The junction had 14 bases not matched to a gene; V was cut back by 2 bases and J by 4 bases. The CDR3 DNA follows: TGTGCCAGCAGCTTAATTATTAGGGACAGAAAGCCGTATAATTCACCCCTCCACTTT. Residues: CASSLIIRDRKPYNSPLHF.

This clonotype has just a few counts. The V and J genes are TRBV6-1 and TRBJ1-5; TRBD1 agrees at 7 bases. V was pared by 5 bases and J by 3 bases, with 4 bases of the junction left unmatched. The CDR3 contains 14 residues. Germline V gene sequence: CDR1 MNHNS, CDR2 SASEGT. CDR3 loop: CASSTDRVNQPQHF. CDR3 DNA sequence: TGTGCCAGCAGTACCGACAGGGTCAATCAGCCCCAGCATTTT.

The chain couples TRBV19 to TRBJ2-3; 7 bases match TRBD2. The CDR3 runs 14 residues. J gave up 2 bases and V 7 bases, and 6 bases lay outside the gene matches. Germline CDR1 LNHDA, CDR2 SQIVND (reference sequence). CDR3 sequence reads: CASTSGAVTDTQYF. The CDR3 region has the DNA TGTGCCAGTACTAGCGGAGCGGTCACAGATACGCAGTATTTT.

The chain combines TRBV28 with TRBJ2-3; a possible D gene is TRBD1 (5 bases). CDR1 MDHEN and CDR2 SYDVKM come from the germline V gene. Trimming left V 6 bases short and J 5 bases short, with 12 bases between. The CDR3 has 13 amino acids. For the CDR3, the DNA is TGTGCCAGCAGAGGACAAAACGGAGATACGCAGTATTTT. As protein: CASRGQNGDTQYF.

The rearrangement uses TRBV20-1 and TRBJ2-3; TRBD2 matches at 14 bases. Looked up from germline, CDR1 is DFQATT and CDR2 is SNEGSKA (reference sequence). The V and J ends lost 1 base and 5 bases, in that order; junction bases with no gene match: 2. The length of the CDR3 is 15 residues. CDR3 region: CSARVGLAGGDTQYF. The CDR3, as DNA: TGCAGTGCTAGAGTTGGACTAGCGGGAGGAGATACGCAGTATTTT.

By sample share, this clonotype is medium-sized (0.01 to 0.1%). The chain links TRBV7-2 to TRBJ2-3; 7 nucleotides align to TRBD2. This CDR3 comprises 15 residues. V shed 2 bases and J 5 bases; nucleotides not matched to a gene: 7. Per germline, CDR1 SGHTA and CDR2 FQGNSA. DNA for the CDR3: TGTGCCAGCAGCTTACGCGGGAGAAACGGAGATACGCAGTATTTT. Amino acid sequence: CASSLRGRNGDTQYF.

This clonotype has a handful of counts. CDR3 DNA sequence: TGTGCCAGCAGTGATGCGGGGGCCCGACAGCCCCAGCATTTT. Protein sequence: CASSDAGARQPQHF. The chain employs TRBV25-1 and TRBJ1-5; D possibly corresponds to TRBD1 (6 bases). Germline loops: CDR1 MGHDK, CDR2 SYGVNS. The CDR3 is made up of 14 amino acids. Trimming took 3 bases from V and 7 from J, leaving 13 bases between them.

V usage is TRBV20-1 and J usage is TRBJ2-1; 8 nucleotides agree with TRBD2. The CDR3 totals 17 residues. V shed 2 bases, J shed 0 bases, and the junction held 9 bases outside the gene matches. Germline CDR1 and CDR2: DFQATT and SNEGSKA (reference sequence). CDR3 sequence (DNA): TGCAGTGCTAGATCGCCGTTAACTAGCGGCTCCTACAATGAGCAGTTCTTC. Amino acids: CSARSPLTSGSYNEQFF.

The genes are TRBV20-1 and TRBJ2-3; a possible D gene is TRBD2 (7 bases). Trimming shortened V by 2 bases and J by 1 base, and 16 bases separated the two germline ends. Germline CDR1 and CDR2: DFQATT and SNEGSKA (reference sequence). This CDR3 spans 16 amino acids. The CDR3 region is CSARRQEGGGTDTQYF. Written as DNA, the CDR3 is TGCAGTGCTAGACGTCAGGAAGGGGGGGGCACAGATACGCAGTATTTT.